This T cell receptor (beta chain) was recorded in a study of cytomegalovirus exposure and HLA in healthy donors. V gave up 0 bases and J gave up 1 base, with 9 bases separating them. The CDR3 spans 15 residues. CDR1 is ENHRY, CDR2 SYGVKD, per germline. This PCR relied on a set of 60 Vbeta primers and 13 Jbeta primers. The protocol was immunoSEQ multiplex PCR, while the TCRdb copy is restricted to in-frame clones and leaves out a portion. Its clone listing holds around 75,000 clones. The J gene is TRBJ1-1, the V gene TRBV10-3, with a weak D call TRBD1 (5 bases). Sequenced: PBMCs. The clonotype originates from a boy aged 5-17 years in good health and CMV-seronegative. CDR3 DNA sequence: TGTGCCATCAGTGAGTCGCTGACAGAGAACACTGAAGCTTTCTTT. It translates to CAISESLTENTEAFF.